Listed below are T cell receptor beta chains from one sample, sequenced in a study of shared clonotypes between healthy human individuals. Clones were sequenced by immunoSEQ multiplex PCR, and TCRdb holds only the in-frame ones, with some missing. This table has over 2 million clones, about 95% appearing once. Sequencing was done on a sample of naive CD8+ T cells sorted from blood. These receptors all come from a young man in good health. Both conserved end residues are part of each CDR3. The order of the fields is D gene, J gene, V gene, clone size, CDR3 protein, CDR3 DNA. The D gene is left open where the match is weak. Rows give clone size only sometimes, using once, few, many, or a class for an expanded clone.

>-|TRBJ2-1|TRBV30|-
CAWGANEQFF
TGTGCCTGGGGTGCCAATGAGCAGTTCTTC
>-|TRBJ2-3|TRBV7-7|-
CASSLGDSRTDTQYF
TGTGCTAGCAGCTTAGGCGACTCCCGCACAGATACGCAGTATTTT
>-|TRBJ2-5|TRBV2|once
CASPPSTDWILATQYF
TGTGCCAGTCCGCCGAGCACGGACTGGATCTTAGCGACCCAGTACTTC
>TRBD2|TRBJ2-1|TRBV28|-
CASQRLAGYNEQFF
TGTGCCAGCCAACGACTAGCGGGTTACAATGAGCAGTTCTTC
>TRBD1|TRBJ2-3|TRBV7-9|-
CASSARDRGPDTQYF
TGTGCCAGCAGCGCCCGGGACAGGGGCCCAGATACGCAGTATTTT
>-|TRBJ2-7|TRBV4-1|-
CASSQLAGTYEQYF
TGCGCCAGCAGCCAATTAGCAGGTACCTACGAGCAGTACTTC
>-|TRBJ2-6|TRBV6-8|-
CASSYSQGDGANVLTF
TGTGCCAGCAGTTACTCACAGGGAGACGGGGCCAACGTCCTGACTTTC
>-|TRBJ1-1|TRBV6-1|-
CASRMRGNTEAFF
TGTGCCAGCAGGATGAGGGGAAACACTGAAGCTTTCTTT
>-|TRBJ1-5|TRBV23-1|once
CASSPGPHCPSPQHF
TGCGCCAGCAGTCCGGGGCCCCACTGTCCTTCGCCCCAGCATTTT
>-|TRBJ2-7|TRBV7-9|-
CASSLTVGRSSYEQYF
TGTGCCAGCAGCTTAACCGTAGGGAGGTCCTCCTACGAGCAGTACTTC
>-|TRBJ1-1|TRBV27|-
CASSYTGLNTEAFF
TGTGCCAGCAGTTACACAGGTTTGAACACTGAAGCTTTCTTT
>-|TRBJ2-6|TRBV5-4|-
CASSLWDEHSGANVLTF
TGTGCCAGCAGCTTGTGGGATGAACACTCTGGGGCCAACGTCCTGACTTTC
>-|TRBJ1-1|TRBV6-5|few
CASGEDEAFF
TGTGCCTCGGGGGAAGATGAAGCTTTCTTT
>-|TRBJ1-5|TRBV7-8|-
CASVYRVAGSQPQHF
TGTGCCAGCGTATATAGGGTCGCGGGCAGTCAGCCCCAGCATTTT
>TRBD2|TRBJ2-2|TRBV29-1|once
CSVTSGRGTGELFF
TGCAGCGTAACTAGCGGGAGAGGGACCGGGGAGCTGTTTTTT
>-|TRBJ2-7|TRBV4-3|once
CASSQDAGILSYEQYF
TGCGCCAGCAGCCAAGATGCCGGAATCCTCTCCTACGAGCAGTACTTC
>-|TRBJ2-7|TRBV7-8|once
CASSLGGGGSYEQYF
TGTGCCAGCAGCTTAGGAGGGGGTGGCTCCTACGAGCAGTACTTC
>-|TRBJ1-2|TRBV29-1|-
CSVVQDYGYTF
TGCAGCGTTGTCCAGGATTATGGCTACACCTTC
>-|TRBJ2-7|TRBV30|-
CAWSVSGLSYEQYF
TGTGCCTGGAGTGTAAGTGGTTTGAGCTACGAGCAGTACTTC
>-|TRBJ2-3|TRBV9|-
CASSVGQSADTQYF
TGTGCCAGCAGCGTAGGACAGTCGGCAGATACGCAGTATTTT
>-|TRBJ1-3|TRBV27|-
CASSLGLSSGNTIYF
TGTGCCAGCAGTTTAGGGTTGTCCTCTGGAAACACCATATATTTT
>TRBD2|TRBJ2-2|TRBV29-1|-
CSVLLAANTGELFF
TGCAGCGTTTTACTAGCGGCGAACACCGGGGAGCTGTTTTTT
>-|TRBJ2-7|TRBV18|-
CASSSEMYEQYF
TGTGCCAGCTCATCCGAGATGTACGAGCAGTACTTC
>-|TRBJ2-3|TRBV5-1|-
CASSASDTQYF
TGCGCCAGCAGCGCGTCGGATACGCAGTATTTT
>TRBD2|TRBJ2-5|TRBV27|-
CASSPEIGLGGETQYF
TGTGCCAGCAGTCCCGAGATAGGACTAGGAGGGGAGACCCAGTACTTC
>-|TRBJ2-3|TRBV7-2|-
CASNSWSGEADTQYF
TGTGCCAGCAACTCGTGGTCGGGGGAGGCAGATACGCAGTATTTT
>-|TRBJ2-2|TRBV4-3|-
CASSQDVNRVVGGELFF
TGCGCCAGCAGCCAAGATGTGAATAGGGTGGTCGGCGGGGAGCTGTTTTTT
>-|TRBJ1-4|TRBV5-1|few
CASSLAIGAATNEKLFF
TGCGCCAGCAGCTTGGCCATTGGGGCCGCAACTAATGAAAAACTGTTTTTT
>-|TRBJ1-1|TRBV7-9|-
CASSLTPGEGHTEAFF
TGTGCCAGCAGCTTAACCCCAGGGGAGGGCCACACTGAAGCTTTCTTT
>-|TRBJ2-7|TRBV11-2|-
CASSLFTGTYEQYF
TGTGCCAGCAGCTTATTCACAGGGACCTACGAGCAGTACTTC
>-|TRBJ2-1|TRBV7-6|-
CASSFSGGMNEQFF
TGTGCCAGCAGCTTCAGTGGGGGGATGAATGAGCAGTTCTTC
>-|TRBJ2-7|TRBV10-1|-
CASSPTVSDEQYF
TGCGCCAGCAGTCCGACAGTCTCGGACGAGCAGTACTTC
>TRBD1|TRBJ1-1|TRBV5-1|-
CASSEYRGNTEAFF
TGCGCCAGCAGCGAATACAGGGGGAACACTGAAGCTTTCTTT
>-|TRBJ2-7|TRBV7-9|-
CASSLSGHEQYF
TGTGCCAGCAGCTTAAGTGGGCACGAGCAGTACTTC
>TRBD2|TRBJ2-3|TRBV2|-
CASSEELAGGLTDTQYF
TGTGCCAGCAGTGAAGAACTAGCGGGGGGACTCACAGATACGCAGTATTTT
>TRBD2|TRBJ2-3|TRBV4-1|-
CASSLGLAESSQYF
TGCGCCAGCAGCCTTGGACTAGCAGAATCTTCGCAGTATTTT
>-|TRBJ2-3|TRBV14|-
CASSQGRAGTQYF
TGTGCCAGCAGCCAAGGTAGGGCAGGCACGCAGTATTTT
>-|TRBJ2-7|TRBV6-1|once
CASSEAGTAAYEQYF
TGTGCCAGCAGTGAAGCCGGGACGGCGGCCTACGAGCAGTACTTC
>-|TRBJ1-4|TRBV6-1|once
CASSGRDIGNEKLFF
TGTGCCAGCAGTGGCCGGGACATCGGTAATGAAAAACTGTTTTTT
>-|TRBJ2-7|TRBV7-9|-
CASSSRISGPGVMYEQYF
TGTGCCAGCAGCTCCCGCATTTCCGGCCCCGGCGTGATGTACGAGCAGTACTTC
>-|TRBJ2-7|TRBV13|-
CATSPASSYEQYF
TGTGCCACCTCGCCGGCAAGCTCCTACGAGCAGTACTTC
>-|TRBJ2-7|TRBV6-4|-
CASGPGISSYEQYF
TGTGCCAGCGGCCCTGGCATAAGCTCCTACGAGCAGTACTTC
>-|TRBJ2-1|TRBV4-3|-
CASSQDRTGYKQFF
TGCGCCAGCAGCCAAGATAGGACTGGGTACAAGCAGTTCTTC